This T cell receptor beta chain was identified in a study of beta chain features in type 1 diabetes (dated by TCRdb to 2016 to 2019). At the level of the whole study: Mean age, gender distribution, total cell number and subset yield did not differ between patients and healthy donors. Regulatory and stem cell-like memory subsets were isolated from only 8 patients and about eight healthy donors, whereas naive and central memory subsets came from all 28 donors. A total of about 99,000,000 sorted cells were examined across all samples, and RNA yield correlated strongly with the number of cells per subset. The study compared the TCRB repertoires of sorted circulating CD4+ T cell subsets in recently diagnosed type 1 diabetes patients with those in matched healthy donors. Broader findings and caveats from the paper: Sequencing cDNA rather than genomic DNA could over-represent highly expressing activated cells, although activation and CD3 levels did not differ between groups. Patients with type 1 diabetes made fewer insertions and deleted more nucleotides at VDJ recombination sites, implying thymic rearrangement abnormalities. PCR might favor shorter templates, but patient and control samples were amplified and corrected together, so any skew would affect both groups equally. Naive, central memory and regulatory TCRB repertoires appeared to be more alike among patients than among healthy donors. HLA sub-analyses involved small numbers of individuals, so any influence of HLA type on TCRB rearrangement remained unresolved. Type 1 diabetes patients showed a moderate but significant shortening of TCRB CDR3 length in all four CD4+ subsets.

The High Capacity cDNA Reverse Transcription Kit was used to reverse transcribe all of the isolated RNA, meaning that expressed TCRB transcripts were what got sequenced. Deep immunoSEQ sequencing was performed on naive, central memory and regulatory T cell samples, with an average of approximately 4 million total reads per sample. After sorted cells were lysed in RLT buffer, RNA was extracted with DNase-treated RNeasy Micro or Mini kits, with the choice depending on cell number. Each cell subset was processed separately to prevent cross-contamination, with patient and healthy donor samples processed together. Using the immunoSEQ multiplex PCR, TCRB sequences were amplified from cDNA into 87-bp fragments spanning the CDR3 region. The amplicons were sequenced using the Illumina HiSeq platform. The authors' pipeline ran thus. PCR bias was computationally corrected using synthetic template baselines, reads within Hamming distance 2 were collapsed, and singletons that could not be merged were discarded. By aligning reads against IMGT, V, D and J genes, CDR3 length, and insertions or deletions at six rearrangement sites were assigned. Within each subset, clonotype counts were normalized to the number of sorted cells before true diversity and Gini coefficients were calculated with the tcR R package. Repertoire sharing was quantified using the overlap coefficient calculated on TCRB nucleotide sequences. Out-of-frame TCRB sequences from naive cells were analyzed to stand in for the pre-selection repertoire. Sourced from immuneACCESS, this table was stored by TCRdb with only in-frame sequences that have V and J called. A share of the clones is absent; for the studies checked, an unresolved V gene accounts for under half, and the remainder has no known explanation. V, J and clone size are taken as reported in that table, and D and trimming were inferred from the DNA itself. Present in this sample are 600,000 or so clones, 9.5% to 15% of which were seen just once. The biggest ten clones account for roughly 0.11% of the sample.

CDR3 length: 15 amino acids, cysteine to phenylalanine. The read is trimmed to its CDR3 DNA, 45 bases read in frame from base 1. In the germline V gene (reference sequence), CDR1 corresponds to SEHNR and CDR2 to FQNEAQ. The germline ends are 14 bases apart after V is trimmed by 2 bases and J by 4 bases. For this clone: Its recognized antigen is unknown. No much larger clone exists at a distance of one base, and base qualities are not known.

Each donor gave one peripheral blood draw, roughly 0.11 L on average, collected into heparinised tubes. Using a panel that included CD45RO, CCR7, CD25, CD127, CD95 and CD27, naive, central memory, regulatory and stem cell-like memory CD4+ T cells were sorted on a BD FACSAria II. Every sorted population had a purity above 95%. Right away, PBMCs were isolated by Lymphoprep density gradient centrifugation and were stained directly, with no culture step. So that batch effects would be minimized, each experiment stained and sorted samples in pairs, pairing one healthy donor with one patient. This receptor chain uses TRBV7-9 and TRBJ1-2, with the D gene not confidently named. This sequence was found in a man aged 25-40 years with type 1 diabetes. The sequenced material came from naive CD4+ T cells from blood. This specimen's cell subset or site label, per the study, means: true naive CD4+ T cells. At the DNA level, the sequence is TGTGCCAGCAGCTTACTTCTCGTGTTCGGCTATGGCTACACCTTC. Translated, it reads CASSLLLVFGYGYTF.